This is a list of T cell receptor beta chains from one sample in a study of cytomegalovirus exposure and HLA in healthy donors. Repertoires were generated with immunoSEQ multiplex PCR, while TCRdb's copy carries only in-frame clones and drops some. The repertoire shows 50,000 or so clones; the top ten hold approximately 2.1%. Sequencing was done on a sample of PBMCs. These receptors were obtained from a young woman in good health and CMV-seronegative. Both conserved end residues are part of each CDR3. Each record gives: J gene, D gene, V gene, CDR3 protein, CDR3 DNA. D genes are given only for firm matches.

>TRBJ2-3|TRBD2|TRBV7-6
CASSRSPTSGSTDTQYF
TGTGCCAGCAGCAGAAGTCCGACTAGCGGAAGCACAGATACGCAGTATTTT
>TRBJ2-3|TRBD1|TRBV29-1
CSVGRGQGQFTDTQYF
TGCAGCGTCGGCCGAGGACAGGGACAGTTCACAGATACGCAGTATTTT
>TRBJ2-7|TRBD2|TRBV18
CASSDTSAYEQYF
TGTGCCAGCTCCGATACTAGCGCCTACGAGCAGTACTTC
>TRBJ2-1|TRBD2|TRBV6-5
CASTLAGVPRSEQFF
TGTGCCAGCACCCTAGCGGGAGTTCCCCGGAGCGAGCAGTTCTTC
>TRBJ2-7|TRBD2|TRBV2
CASSEGVEGLAVTYEQYF
TGTGCCAGCAGTGAAGGTGTTGAGGGACTAGCGGTGACCTACGAGCAGTACTTC
>TRBJ1-6|TRBD1|TRBV6-5
CASSYWTGTHSPLHF
TGTGCCAGCAGTTACTGGACAGGGACACATTCACCCCTCCACTTT
>TRBJ2-1|TRBD1|TRBV27
CASSPWDRTNEQFF
TGTGCCAGCAGTCCCTGGGACAGAACCAATGAGCAGTTCTTC
>TRBJ1-1|TRBD1|TRBV18
CASSPQGAGNTEAFF
TGTGCCAGCTCACCACAGGGGGCTGGGAACACTGAAGCTTTCTTT
>TRBJ2-7|TRBD1|TRBV13
CASSIGTVSYEQYF
TGTGCCAGCAGCATTGGGACAGTCTCCTACGAGCAGTACTTC
>TRBJ1-5|TRBD1|TRBV2
CASSEAGTGYQPQHF
TGTGCCAGCAGTGAAGCGGGGACAGGGTATCAGCCCCAGCATTTT
>TRBJ2-1|TRBD2|TRBV6-1
CASSEASGGADEQFF
TGTGCCAGCAGTGAGGCTAGCGGGGGGGCCGATGAGCAGTTCTTC
>TRBJ2-2|NA|TRBV4-1
CASSQDPGLTGELFF
TGCGCCAGCAGCCAAGACCCGGGACTCACCGGGGAGCTGTTTTTT
>TRBJ1-2|NA|TRBV6-1
CASSERPDFDYGYTF
TGTGCCAGCAGTGAAAGGCCAGACTTCGACTATGGCTACACCTTC
>TRBJ1-2|NA|TRBV18
CASSPPGYYGYTF
TGTGCCAGCTCACCACCGGGCTACTATGGCTACACCTTC
>TRBJ2-2|NA|TRBV27
CASSFWQGNGGELFF
TGTGCCAGCTCGTTCTGGCAGGGGAATGGCGGGGAGCTGTTTTTT
>TRBJ2-7|NA|TRBV4-1
CASSPRPGVHEQYF
TGCGCCAGCAGCCCCAGACCAGGCGTCCACGAGCAGTACTTC
>TRBJ2-1|TRBD2|TRBV9
CASSVGSGAYNEQFF
TGTGCCAGCAGCGTAGGTAGCGGGGCCTACAATGAGCAGTTCTTC
>TRBJ2-1|TRBD1|TRBV10-3
CAIRGTSGQGYNEQFF
TGTGCCATCCGGGGCACTTCGGGACAGGGATACAATGAGCAGTTCTTC
>TRBJ2-7|TRBD1|TRBV11-3
CASSLQTGPTYEQYF
TGTGCCAGCAGCCTGCAGACAGGGCCCACCTACGAGCAGTACTTC
>TRBJ1-2|NA|TRBV30
CACLRQADYGYTF
TGTGCCTGTTTGAGACAGGCGGACTATGGCTACACCTTC
>TRBJ2-7|NA|TRBV20-1
CSAPSRGQQYF
TGCAGTGCTCCCAGCAGGGGACAGCAGTACTTC
>TRBJ2-5|TRBD2|TRBV6-1
CASRLGLAGGETQYF
TGTGCCAGCAGATTGGGACTAGCGGGAGGAGAGACCCAGTACTTC
>TRBJ1-2|TRBD1|TRBV2
CASSPGQGADIYGYTF
TGTGCCAGCAGCCCGGGACAGGGGGCGGATATCTATGGCTACACCTTC
>TRBJ2-7|NA|TRBV2
CASSRETGPYEQYF
TGTGCCAGCAGTCGAGAGACAGGTCCCTACGAGCAGTACTTC
>TRBJ1-2|TRBD1|TRBV5-1
CASSFIGTGDGYTF
TGCGCCAGCAGCTTCATAGGGACAGGGGATGGCTACACCTTC
>TRBJ2-2|TRBD2|TRBV5-1
CASSLVPGGQDTGELFF
TGCGCCAGCAGCTTAGTTCCGGGAGGGCAGGACACCGGGGAGCTGTTTTTT
>TRBJ2-7|NA|TRBV7-6
CASSLFQGSYEQYF
TGTGCCAGCAGCTTATTTCAGGGCTCCTACGAGCAGTACTTC
>TRBJ2-1|NA|TRBV9
CASSGTQVTDNEQFF
TGTGCCAGCAGCGGGACTCAAGTGACTGACAATGAGCAGTTCTTC